The present T cell receptor (beta chain) was sequenced within a study of blood T cell repertoires in COVID-19. The table lists this clone with a few counts. Measured with immunoSEQ multiplex PCR; TCRdb has only the in-frame clones, and not every one. The profile covers a few hundred thousand clones, with about 89% appearing a single time and under 8% taken by the ten largest. V lost 6 bases to trimming and J lost 1 base, with 6 bases between them. The CDR3 has 12 amino acids. Germline-derived CDR1 and CDR2 are LNHDA and SQIVND (reference sequence). Sequencing was carried out using peripheral blood. This sequence joins TRBV19 and TRBJ1-1; D not certain. This receptor was identified in a man in his late teens or twenties who had recovered from COVID-19. CDR3 sequence (DNA): TGTGCCAGTAGGTTCGGGAACACTGAAGCTTTCTTT. The encoded protein is CASRFGNTEAFF.